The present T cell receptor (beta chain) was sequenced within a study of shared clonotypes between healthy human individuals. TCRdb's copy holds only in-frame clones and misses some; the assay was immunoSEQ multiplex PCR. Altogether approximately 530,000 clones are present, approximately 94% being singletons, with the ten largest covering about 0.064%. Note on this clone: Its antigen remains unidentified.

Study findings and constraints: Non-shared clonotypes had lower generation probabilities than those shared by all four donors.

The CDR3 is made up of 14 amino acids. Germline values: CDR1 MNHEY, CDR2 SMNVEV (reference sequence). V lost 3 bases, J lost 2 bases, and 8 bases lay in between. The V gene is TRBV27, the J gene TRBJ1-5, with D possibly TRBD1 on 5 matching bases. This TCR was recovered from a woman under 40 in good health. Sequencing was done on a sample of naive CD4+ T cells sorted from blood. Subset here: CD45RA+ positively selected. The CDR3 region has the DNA TGTGCCAGCAGTTTCAGACAGCGCAATCAGCCCCAGCATTTT. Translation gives CASSFRQRNQPQHF.